This entry lists 10 T cell receptor beta chains sequenced from one sample in a study of neoadjuvant nivolumab and ipilimumab in lung cancer (dated by TCRdb to 2019 to 2021). Taken with the paper, the label for time point translates to: pretherapy, before neoadjuvant immune checkpoint inhibitors. Library preparation employed the immunoSEQ multiplex PCR assay. As stored in TCRdb, this immuneACCESS dataset retains in-frame rearrangements with V and J assigned. A fraction of the clones does not appear; measured against another copy, unresolved V genes explain less than half of the discrepancy, and the remainder lacks a known reason. The sample table records 39,000 or so clones; about 88% of these occur just once. The ten largest clonotypes hold 2.5% to 3.5% of the sample. This material consisted of peripheral blood, taken before neoadjuvant nivolumab, alone or with ipilimumab. The source of these receptors is an adult with non-small cell lung cancer.

The chain is built from TRBV10-3 and TRBJ1-5; D perhaps matches TRBD1 (5 bases). V dropped 0 bases and J dropped 6 bases, with 12 bases sitting between them. Germline loops: CDR1 ENHRY, CDR2 SYGVKD. The CDR3 length is 15 residues. The DNA of the CDR3 is TGTGCCATCAGTGAGTCATCAGGGCGTCCTCAGCCCCAGCATTTT. Protein sequence: CAISESSGRPQPQHF.

The V call is TRBV30, the J call TRBJ2-1; D may be TRBD1 (5 bases). CDR1 is GTSNPN and CDR2 is SVGIG in the germline V gene (reference sequence). The CDR3 sequence is 13 residues long. V lost 8 bases and J 0 bases, leaving 11 bases between the germline ends. The CDR3 nucleotides read TGTGCCCATCACAGGAGCTCCTACAATGAGCAGTTCTTC. It codes for CAHHRSSYNEQFF.

CDR3: CASTIDRDRANTGELFF. The DNA of the CDR3 is TGTGCCAGCACCATAGATAGGGATAGAGCGAACACCGGGGAGCTGTTTTTT. This rearrangement joins TRBV7-2 to TRBJ2-2; no clear D. The CDR3 length is 17 residues. Germline assignment: CDR1 SGHTA and CDR2 FQGNSA. V was cut by 7 bases and J by 0 bases, with 18 bases left in between.

With respect to this clone: Sequence at one end of the junction differs from germline and may be a read error. This chain uses TRBV15 with TRBJ1-5; tentative D call: TRBD1 (6 bases). The CDR3 is 15 amino acids. CDR1 is LNHNV, CDR2 YYDKDF, per germline (reference sequence). The CDR3 spells CATSRDLQGKQPQHF. CDR3 DNA sequence: TGTGCCACCAGCAGAGATTTACAGGGCAAACAGCCCCAGCATTTT. Using reference TRBV15 and TRBJ1-5 for the parts outside the CDR3, the full variable domain is DAMVIQNPRYQVTQFGKPVTLSCSQTLNHNVMYWYQQKSSQAPKLLFHYYDKDFNNEADTPDNFQSRRPNTSFCFLDIRSPGLGDTAMYLCATSRDLQGKQPQHFGDGTRLSIL.

This clone was seen a handful of times. V and J are TRBV19 and TRBJ2-7; 8 positions agree with TRBD1. The CDR3 covers 14 residues. Per germline, CDR1 LNHDA and CDR2 SQIVND (reference sequence). V shed 7 bases, J shed 0 bases, and the junction held 5 bases outside the gene matches. As DNA, the CDR3 is TGTGCCAGTAACACAGGGGGATTCTCCTACGAGCAGTACTTC. Translated, it gives CASNTGGFSYEQYF.

This chain joins TRBV9 and TRBJ2-3; D is ambiguous. This CDR3 spans 14 amino acids. Trimming removed 4 bases from V and 1 base from J, with 10 bases in between. Germline CDR1 SGDLS, CDR2 YYNGEE. The CDR3 DNA sequence: TGTGCCAGCAGCCCAGCAGTTGGCACAGATACGCAGTATTTT. This translates into CASSPAVGTDTQYF.

The V gene is TRBV29-1, the J gene TRBJ2-7; 12 nucleotides align to TRBD2. Germline V gene sequence: CDR1 SQVTM, CDR2 ANQGSEA. Trimming removed 5 bases from V and 2 bases from J; junction bases left unmatched: 4. The CDR3 contains 14 residues. CDR3 in amino acids: CSVSGLAGPYEQYF. The CDR3 coding sequence is TGCAGCGTTTCCGGACTAGCGGGACCCTACGAGCAGTACTTC.

The genes are TRBV10-2 and TRBJ2-5; D remains ambiguous. The germline V gene has CDR1 WSHSY and CDR2 SAAADI. The V end was cut by 1 base, the J end by 3 bases, with 18 bases between. The CDR3 is 17 amino acids. CDR3 nucleotides: TGCGCCAGCAGTGAGTACGATGGTAGCCCTTGGAAAGAGACCCAGTACTTC. It encodes CASSEYDGSPWKETQYF.

The J gene is TRBJ2-5, the V gene TRBV5-1; 14 nucleotides agree with TRBD2. Per the germline V gene, CDR1 is SGHRS and CDR2 is YFSETQ. V shed 4 bases and J 7 bases; nucleotides not matched to a gene: 3. The CDR3 extends over 14 amino acids. In nucleotides, the CDR3 is TGCGCCAGCAGCCCGGGGACTAGCGGGGGGACCCAGTACTTC. This translates into CASSPGTSGGTQYF.

This clone was seen only once. The chain employs TRBV14 and TRBJ2-6; D might be TRBD1 (6 bases). Between the trimmed V and J ends, which lost 1 base and 11 bases, there was a span of 9 bases. The CDR3 extends over 13 amino acids. Germline assignment: CDR1 SGHDN and CDR2 FVKESK. The CDR3 nucleotides read TGTGCCAGCAGCCAAGGACAGGTCGACGTCCTGACTTTC. Protein: CASSQGQVDVLTF.